This T cell receptor (beta chain) was profiled in a study of CD8 T cells in ankylosing spondylitis. Study-wide findings and caveats: Characteristic, it appeared, of ankylosing spondylitis blood was a TCR beta motif of seven or eight highly homologous variants. Disease-linked clones reportedly showed significant enrichment in matched ankylosing spondylitis synovial fluid.

For this clonotype: Its specificity is unknown.

Libraries of TCR beta came from quantitative 5'-RACE with molecular barcodes. TCRdb fed the 5' RACE reads into MiXCR, producing one record per CDR3 protein. Counted here are 350,000 to 450,000 distinct CDR3 sequences, approximately 26% occurring once; the ten biggest clones make up roughly 0.9%. CDR1 and CDR2 (germline): LGHDT, YNNKEL (reference sequence). The CDR3 sequence is 11 residues long. The V end was cut by 1 base, the J end by 10 bases, with 5 bases between. The sample was blood, either unsorted or a sorted T cell fraction (not recorded which). The receptor's source is a male donor with ankylosing spondylitis. V is TRBV3-1 and J is TRBJ2-1; D remains ambiguous. CDR3 DNA: TGTGCCAGCAGCCAAGGGCTGGAGCAGTTCTTC. This translates into CASSQGLEQFF.